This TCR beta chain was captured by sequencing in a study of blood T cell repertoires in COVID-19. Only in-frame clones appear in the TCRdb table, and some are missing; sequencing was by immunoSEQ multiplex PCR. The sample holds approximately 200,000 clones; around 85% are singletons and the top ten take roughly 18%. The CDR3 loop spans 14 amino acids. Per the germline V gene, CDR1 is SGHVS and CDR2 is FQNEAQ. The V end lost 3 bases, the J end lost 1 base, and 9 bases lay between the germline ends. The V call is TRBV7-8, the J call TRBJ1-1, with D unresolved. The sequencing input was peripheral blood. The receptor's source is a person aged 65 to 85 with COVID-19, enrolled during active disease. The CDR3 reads CASSLSYWNTEAFF. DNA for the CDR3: TGTGCCAGCAGCTTGTCTTATTGGAACACTGAAGCTTTCTTT.